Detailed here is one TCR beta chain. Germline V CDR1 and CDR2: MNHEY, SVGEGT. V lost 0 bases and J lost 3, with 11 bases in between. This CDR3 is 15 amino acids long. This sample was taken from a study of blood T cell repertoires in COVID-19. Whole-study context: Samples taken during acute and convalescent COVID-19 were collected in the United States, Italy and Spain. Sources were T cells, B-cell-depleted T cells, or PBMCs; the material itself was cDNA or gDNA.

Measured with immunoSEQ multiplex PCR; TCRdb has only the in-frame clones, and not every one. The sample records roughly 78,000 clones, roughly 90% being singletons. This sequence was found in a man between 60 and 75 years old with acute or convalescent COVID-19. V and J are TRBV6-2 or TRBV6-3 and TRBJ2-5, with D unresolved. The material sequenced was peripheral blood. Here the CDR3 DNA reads TGTGCCAGCAGTTACTCCGTCAGAAACGAAGAGACCCAGTACTTC. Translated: CASSYSVRNEETQYF.